The 31 T cell receptor beta chains below come from one sample, sequenced in a study of T cell repertoires in cytomegalovirus infection. TCRdb used MiXCR to reprocess the reads, holding one entry per CDR3 protein. The data show about 770,000 distinct CDR3 sequences, about 27% seen once. These receptors' targets are unknown. The sequencing used cultured CD8+ T cells from PBMCs, collected from culture after CMV antigen stimulation. Source of these receptors: a human donor in good health (CMV status not recorded). Some clones in this sample may be carry-over from other donors' samples.

This clonotype appeared a few times. The gene calls are TRBV20-1 and TRBJ2-1; D is unresolved. The CDR3 is 14 residues long. Germline CDR1 is DFQATT and CDR2 is SNEGSKA (reference sequence). Trimming pared 6 bases from V and 0 bases from J, leaving 12 bases between. The CDR3 loop reads CSAPDQFSYNEQFF. In DNA, the CDR3 is TGCAGTGCACCGGACCAATTCTCCTACAATGAGCAGTTCTTC.

This clonotype has just a few counts. The gene calls are TRBV20-1 and TRBJ2-1, with TRBD2 identical over 9 bases. The CDR3 loop spans 15 amino acids. Per the germline V gene, CDR1 is DFQATT and CDR2 is SNEGSKA (reference sequence). V trimming: 1 base; J trimming: 5 bases; junction bases outside the gene matches: 6. CDR3 bases: TGCAGTGCTAGAGGATCTAGCGGGAACCACAATGAGCAGTTCTTC. This sequence encodes CSARGSSGNHNEQFF.

The rearrangement joins TRBV5-8 to TRBJ1-5, with a tentative D call TRBD1 (5 bases). Germline-derived CDR1 and CDR2 are SGHTS and YDEGEE. The CDR3 runs to 14 residues. The V gene lost 0 bases and the J gene lost 6 bases, with 10 bases spanning the gap. CDR3 region: CASSLVRGPQPQHF. The CDR3 nucleotides read TGTGCCAGCAGCTTGGTGAGGGGACCTCAGCCCCAGCATTTT.

The V call is TRBV6-2 or TRBV6-3, the J call TRBJ1-1, with TRBD1 as a possible D gene (5 bases). Germline loops: CDR1 MNHEY, CDR2 SVGEGT. There are 13 residues in the CDR3. The V end was cut by 6 bases, the J end by 5 bases, with 13 bases between. CDR3 sequence (DNA): TGTGCCAGCAGGTACGGGGGTAGGACTGAAGCTTTCTTT. This gives the protein CASRYGGRTEAFF.

The J gene is TRBJ2-3, the V gene TRBV7-9, with a tentative D call TRBD2 (5 bases). Trimming left V 6 bases short and J 6 bases short, with 19 bases between. The CDR3 contains 15 residues. CDR1 is SEHNR and CDR2 is FQNEAQ in the germline V gene (reference sequence). The CDR3 DNA follows: TGTGCCAGCAGGTTCCGGGGTCAGGCCGTCGATACGCAGTATTTT. Translation: CASRFRGQAVDTQYF.

This clonotype was picked up a small number of times. This rearrangement joins TRBV19 to TRBJ1-1; D remains unclear. This CDR3 is built from 14 residues. Trimming removed 5 bases from V and 7 bases from J, with 17 bases in between. CDR1 and CDR2 from the germline V gene are LNHDA and SQIVND (reference sequence). CDR3 residues: CASSVTAGPLEAFF. The CDR3 DNA follows: TGTGCCAGTAGTGTAACAGCGGGCCCCCTTGAAGCTTTCTTT.

CDR3 in amino acids: CSARIPPKRGGYTF. CDR3 nucleotide sequence: TGCAGTGCTAGAATCCCCCCGAAACGGGGCGGCTACACCTTC. The chain has TRBV20-1 and TRBJ1-2; maybe TRBD1 (5 bases). CDR1 is DFQATT, CDR2 SNEGSKA, per germline (reference sequence). There are 14 residues in the CDR3. The V end lost 2 bases, the J end lost 8 bases, and 18 bases lay between the germline ends.

To note about this clonotype: This may arise from a read error, as a much more abundant clone is one base away. The J gene is TRBJ1-5, the V gene TRBV4-1, with D unclear. The CDR3 runs 12 residues. Germline assignment: CDR1 MGHRA and CDR2 YSYEKL. The CDR3 loop is CASRSDNQPQHF. The CDR3 nucleotides are TGTGCCAGCAGGTCGGACAATCAGCCCCAGCATTTT.

This clonotype was detected only a few times. The chain has TRBV7-9 and TRBJ2-5; D may correspond to TRBD1 or TRBD2 (5 bases each). Germline lookup yields CDR1 SEHNR and CDR2 FQNEAQ (reference sequence). The CDR3 is 14 amino acids. Trimming took 7 bases from V and 1 from J, leaving 13 bases between them. The chain's CDR3 is CASTPGGGQETQYF. The DNA of the CDR3 is TGTGCCAGCACCCCCGGTGGGGGCCAAGAGACCCAGTACTTC. The full variable domain, with the rest looked up from reference TRBV7-9 and TRBJ2-5, is DTGVSQNPRHKITKRGQNVTFRCDPISEHNRLYWYRQTLGQGPEFLTYFQNEAQLEKSRLLSDRFSAERPKGSFSTLEIQRTEQGDSAMYLCASTPGGGQETQYFGPGTRLLVL.

This clonotype was counted at least ten times. The chain joins TRBV7-8 to TRBJ1-5; no clear D. Germline V gene lookup returns CDR1 SGHVS and CDR2 FQNEAQ. V gave up 0 bases and J gave up 2 bases, with 5 bases separating them. CDR3 length: 14 amino acids. The CDR3 sequence: CASSLAWGNQPQHF. CDR3 coding DNA: TGTGCCAGCAGCTTAGCGTGGGGCAATCAGCCCCAGCATTTT.

This clonotype was seen only a few times. This chain joins TRBV7-9 and TRBJ1-2; perhaps TRBD1 as D (6 bases). The CDR3 runs 14 residues. V lost 2 bases and J lost 3, with 10 bases in between. Germline CDR1 and CDR2: SEHNR and FQNEAQ (reference sequence). The CDR3 is CASSLPKGDYGYTF. CDR3 DNA: TGTGCCAGCAGCTTACCTAAGGGGGACTATGGCTACACCTTC.

The chain has TRBV6-1 and TRBJ2-2; D remains unclear. This CDR3 comprises 12 residues. Germline CDR1 reads MNHNS; CDR2 reads SASEGT. V was shortened by 2 bases and J by 10 bases, with 8 bases between the two germline ends. DNA for the CDR3: TGTGCCAGCAGTGAATCGGGCGTGGAGCTGTTTTTT. Residues: CASSESGVELFF.

Notes on this clonotype: One base away lies a much larger clone, so this may be a sequencing read error. The rearrangement joins TRBV7-9 to TRBJ1-2, with D unresolved. The V and J ends lost 3 bases and 6 bases respectively, with 14 bases between them. The CDR3 consists of 14 residues. Germline V gene lookup returns CDR1 SEHNR and CDR2 FQNEAQ (reference sequence). The CDR3 loop reads CASSFDGSAHGYTF. For the CDR3, the DNA is TGTGCCAGCAGCTTTGATGGTTCCGCGCATGGCTACACCTTC.

This clonotype was recorded many times. This chain links TRBV12-3 or TRBV12-4 with TRBJ2-7; 7 nucleotides align to TRBD1. V was pared by 2 bases and J by 6 bases, with 4 bases of the junction left unmatched. The CDR3 spans 13 residues. CDR3 region: CASSLLGGLEQYF. CDR3 in DNA: TGTGCCAGCAGTTTACTAGGGGGCCTCGAGCAGTACTTC.

This clonotype occurred once. V gene TRBV6-6 combines with J gene TRBJ2-3; D is perhaps TRBD2 (5 bases). CDR3 length: 16 residues. Germline V gives CDR1 MNHNY, CDR2 SVGAGI (reference sequence). V shed 0 bases and J shed 4 bases, with 14 bases lying between them. As DNA, the CDR3 is TGTGCCAGCAGTTACTCGTATCTAGCCCACCCAGATACGCAGTATTTT. It codes for CASSYSYLAHPDTQYF.

As to this clonotype: The junction departs from the called germline gene at one end, perhaps through a read error. This chain connects TRBV7-9 to TRBJ1-6; D gene ambiguous. This CDR3 comprises 14 residues. Germline V gene data show CDR1 as SEHNR and CDR2 as FQNEAQ (reference sequence). The CDR3: CVSSSTYGNSPLHF. DNA of the CDR3: TGTGTCAGCAGCTCTACATATGGGAATTCACCCCTCCACTTT. The full variable domain, its missing parts supplied by reference TRBV7-9 and TRBJ1-6, is DTGVSQNPRHKITKRGQNVTFRCDPISEHNRLYWYRQTLGQGPEFLTYFQNEAQLEKSRLLSDRFSAERPKGSFSTLEIQRTEQGDSAMYLCVSSSTYGNSPLHFGNGTRLTVT.

This clonotype was observed a few times. The chain carries TRBV6-6 and TRBJ1-2, with D hard to call. The germline V and J ends were trimmed by 5 bases and 0 bases, with 7 bases remaining between them. The CDR3 spans 13 residues. Germline CDR1 reads MNHNY; CDR2 reads SVGAGI (reference sequence). The CDR3 DNA is TGTGCCAGCAGTCACCACCCTAACTATGGCTACACCTTC. It translates to CASSHHPNYGYTF.

This clonotype was counted a few times. This chain connects TRBV7-9 to TRBJ2-7; no reliable D call. Trimming removed 0 bases at V and 2 bases at J, with 11 bases between. Germline-derived CDR1 and CDR2 are SEHNR and FQNEAQ (reference sequence). The CDR3 contains 15 residues. This CDR3 is CASSLASGRAYEQYF. The CDR3 DNA follows: TGTGCCAGCAGCTTAGCATCGGGCAGAGCCTACGAGCAGTACTTC.

This rearrangement joins TRBV20-1 to TRBJ2-7; D uncertain. CDR3 size: 13 residues. The germline gives CDR1 DFQATT, CDR2 SNEGSKA (reference sequence). The V end was cut by 3 bases, the J end by 1 base, with 10 bases between. The DNA of the CDR3 is TGCAGTGCTAGGTCCCGGGCTTCCTACGAGCAGTACTTC. It is translated as CSARSRASYEQYF.

Remarks on this clonotype: This could be a read error, since a much larger clone is one nucleotide away. The chain is built from TRBV7-9 and TRBJ1-5, with D hard to call. From germline, CDR1 is SEHNR and CDR2 FQNEAQ (reference sequence). This CDR3 region has 15 residues. CDR3 loop: CAGSLVSDKDQPQHF. The CDR3 DNA is TGTGCCGGCAGCTTAGTATCAGATAAAGATCAGCCCCAGCATTTT.

This clonotype has a count of ten or more. V gene TRBV7-6 combines with J gene TRBJ2-1; 11 bases fit TRBD2. CDR3 length equals 18 residues. The V segment lost 1 base and the J segment 6 bases; nucleotides outside the gene matches: 11. Germline-derived CDR1 and CDR2 are SGHVS and FNYEAQ. The CDR3: CASSLVSGVAGGLNEQFF. Written as DNA, the CDR3 is TGTGCCAGCAGCTTAGTCTCGGGGGTAGCGGGGGGGCTCAATGAGCAGTTCTTC.

The table lists this clonotype with a few counts. The gene calls are TRBV11-2 and TRBJ1-1; no clear D. The CDR3 totals 14 residues. The V and J ends lost 3 bases and 4 bases respectively, with 12 bases between them. From germline, CDR1 is SGHAT and CDR2 FQNNGV. CDR3 loop: CASSFGRESTEAFF. CDR3 nucleotides: TGTGCCAGCAGCTTCGGTAGGGAAAGCACTGAAGCTTTCTTT.

This clonotype turned up a few times. The chain recombines TRBV6-1 with TRBJ2-3; D is perhaps TRBD2 (6 bases). The CDR3 length is 16 residues. The ends were cut back, 8 bases at V and 2 bases at J, with 20 bases in the middle. Per germline, CDR1 MNHNS and CDR2 SASEGT. The CDR3 region has the DNA TGTGCCAGCTCCTACGGGCGGGGCACCTACACAGATACGCAGTATTTT. It specifies CASSYGRGTYTDTQYF.

The rearrangement uses TRBV18 and TRBJ1-2; TRBD1 might be the D (5 bases). The CDR3 loop spans 13 amino acids. V was trimmed by 8 bases and J by 1 base, leaving 11 bases between them. Germline V CDR1 and CDR2: KGHSH, LQKENI. CDR3 sequence (DNA): TGTGCCAGCGAGGCGGGGGATAACTATGGCTACACCTTC. This sequence encodes CASEAGDNYGYTF.

In this sample, this clonotype turned up a few times. This chain joins TRBV27 and TRBJ2-3; 10 bases fit TRBD1. The CDR3 totals 16 residues. Trimming removed 3 bases from V and 6 bases from J; junction bases left unmatched: 9. Germline CDR1 is MNHEY and CDR2 is SMNVEV (reference sequence). The DNA of the CDR3 is TGTGCCAGCAGTTTGACCGGGACAGGGGACGCGGATACGCAGTATTTT. The encoded protein is CASSLTGTGDADTQYF.

This chain connects TRBV7-9 to TRBJ1-2; no clear D. Between the trimmed V and J ends, which lost 4 bases and 7 bases, there was a span of 16 bases. The germline V gene has CDR1 SEHNR and CDR2 FQNEAQ (reference sequence). This CDR3 has 14 residues. CDR3 sequence: CASSSTGPTTGYTF. The CDR3, as DNA: TGTGCCAGCAGCTCCACCGGGCCCACCACTGGCTACACCTTC. Full variable domain (outside the CDR3, taken from reference TRBV7-9 and TRBJ1-2): DTGVSQNPRHKITKRGQNVTFRCDPISEHNRLYWYRQTLGQGPEFLTYFQNEAQLEKSRLLSDRFSAERPKGSFSTLEIQRTEQGDSAMYLCASSSTGPTTGYTFGSGTRLTVV.

The chain is built from TRBV7-4 and TRBJ2-5; D is possibly TRBD1 or TRBD2 (5 bases each). Germline CDR1 and CDR2: SGHVT and SQSDAQ. The CDR3 spans 17 residues. Trimming shortened V by 1 base and J by 4 bases, and 19 bases separated the two germline ends. Here the CDR3 DNA reads TGTGCCAGCAGCTTAGGGGCGGGCCTCAGGGTCCGAGAGACCCAGTACTTC. Its protein product is CASSLGAGLRVRETQYF.

This clonotype has only a few counts. The chain has TRBV15 and TRBJ1-2; D perhaps matches TRBD1 (5 bases). Germline V lookup: CDR1 LNHNV, CDR2 YYDKDF (reference sequence). The V gene lost 5 bases and the J gene lost 4 bases, with 14 bases spanning the gap. The CDR3 runs 14 residues. CDR3 sequence: CATSAPGNAYGYTF. The DNA for the CDR3 is TGTGCCACCAGCGCCCCAGGGAATGCCTATGGCTACACCTTC.

The rearrangement uses TRBV5-4 and TRBJ1-1; D remains unclear. The ends were cut back, 4 bases at V and 4 bases at J, with 14 bases in the middle. Germline V gene lookup returns CDR1 SGHNT and CDR2 YYREEE (reference sequence). The CDR3 contains 14 residues. The CDR3: CASSHITDSTEAFF. In nucleotides, the CDR3 is TGTGCCAGCAGCCACATAACAGATTCCACTGAAGCTTTCTTT.

This chain uses TRBV18 with TRBJ2-7, with TRBD1 matching over 11 bases. V lost 2 bases and J lost 2; bases outside the gene matches: 20. This CDR3 has 21 amino acids. CDR1 is KGHSH, CDR2 LQKENI, per germline. CDR3 bases: TGTGCCAGCTCACCAACTAATGGACAGGGGGCCCATGCCCATATTCCCTACGAGCAGTACTTC. Residues: CASSPTNGQGAHAHIPYEQYF.

The genes are TRBV6-1 and TRBJ2-6, with D possibly TRBD2 on 5 matching bases. The CDR3 extends over 14 amino acids. Germline values: CDR1 MNHNS, CDR2 SASEGT. The V gene lost 8 bases and the J gene lost 2 bases, with 10 bases spanning the gap. CDR3 DNA: TGTGCCAGCGCCCCCGGGACTGGGGCCAACGTCCTGACTTTC. This sequence encodes CASAPGTGANVLTF.